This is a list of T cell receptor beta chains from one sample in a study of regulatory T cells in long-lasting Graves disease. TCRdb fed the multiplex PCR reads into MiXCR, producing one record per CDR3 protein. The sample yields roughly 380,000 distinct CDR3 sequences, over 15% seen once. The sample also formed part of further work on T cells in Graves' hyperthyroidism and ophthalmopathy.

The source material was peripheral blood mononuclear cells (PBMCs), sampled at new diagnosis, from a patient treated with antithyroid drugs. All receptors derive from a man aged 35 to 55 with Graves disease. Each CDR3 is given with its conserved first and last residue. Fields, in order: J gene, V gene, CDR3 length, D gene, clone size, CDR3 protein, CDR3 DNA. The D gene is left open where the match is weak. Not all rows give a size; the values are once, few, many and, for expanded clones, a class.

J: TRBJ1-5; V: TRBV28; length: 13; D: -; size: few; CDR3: CASSFFPHQPQHF; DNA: TGTGCCAGCAGTTTTTTTCCCCATCAGCCCCAGCATTTT
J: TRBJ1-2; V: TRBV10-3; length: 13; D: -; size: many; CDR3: CAIRLSADYGYTF; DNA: TGTGCCATCAGGCTCTCCGCAGACTATGGCTACACCTTC
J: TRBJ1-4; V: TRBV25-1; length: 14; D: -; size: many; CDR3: CASSEEGPVEKLFF; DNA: TGTGCCAGCAGTGAAGAGGGGCCAGTTGAAAAACTGTTTTTT
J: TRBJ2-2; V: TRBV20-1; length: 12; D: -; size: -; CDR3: CSAMRDTGELFF; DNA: TGCAGTGCTATGAGGGACACCGGGGAGCTGTTTTTT
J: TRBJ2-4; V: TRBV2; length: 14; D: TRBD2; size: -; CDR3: CASVGGGAKNIQYF; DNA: TGTGCCTCGGTCGGGGGGGGAGCCAAAAACATTCAGTACTTC
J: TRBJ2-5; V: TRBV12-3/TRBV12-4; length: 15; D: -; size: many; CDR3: CASRKGRGPQETQYF; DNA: TGTGCCAGCAGGAAAGGGCGGGGGCCTCAAGAGACCCAGTACTTC
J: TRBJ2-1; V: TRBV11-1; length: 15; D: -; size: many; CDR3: CASSRGGSVSVGQFF; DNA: TGTGCCAGCAGCCGCGGCGGGTCGGTCTCGGTAGGGCAGTTCTTC
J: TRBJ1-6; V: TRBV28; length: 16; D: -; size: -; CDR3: CASSLSGTRYNSPLHF; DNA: TGTGCCAGCAGTTTGTCCGGGACGCGCTATAATTCACCCCTCCACTTT
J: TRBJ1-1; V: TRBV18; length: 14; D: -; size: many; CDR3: CASSPPSLNTEAFF; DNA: TGTGCCAGCTCACCACCGTCCCTGAACACTGAAGCTTTCTTT
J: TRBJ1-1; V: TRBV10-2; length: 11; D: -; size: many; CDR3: CASNSGTEAFF; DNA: TGCGCCAGCAATAGTGGCACTGAAGCTTTCTTT
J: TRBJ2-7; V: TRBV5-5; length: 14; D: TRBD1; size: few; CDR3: CASSLGRGLHEQYF; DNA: TGTGCCAGCAGCTTGGGCAGGGGGCTCCACGAGCAGTACTTC
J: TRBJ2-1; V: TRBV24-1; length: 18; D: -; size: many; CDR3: CATSDPFPGPLRTDEQFF; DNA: TGTGCCACCAGTGATCCTTTCCCCGGGCCTCTGCGTACCGATGAGCAGTTCTTC
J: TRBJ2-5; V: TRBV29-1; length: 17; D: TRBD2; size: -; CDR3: CSVVRSRALAGQETQYF; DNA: TGCAGCGTTGTAAGGTCCCGTGCCCTAGCGGGCCAAGAGACCCAGTACTTC
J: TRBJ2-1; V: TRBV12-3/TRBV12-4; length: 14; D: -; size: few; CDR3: CASSFGRSNNEQFF; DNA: TGTGCCAGCAGTTTTGGTAGGTCCAACAATGAGCAGTTCTTC
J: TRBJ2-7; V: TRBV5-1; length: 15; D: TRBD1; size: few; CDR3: CASSDGTGRSYEQYF; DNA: TGCGCCAGCAGCGACGGGACAGGGCGATCCTACGAGCAGTACTTC
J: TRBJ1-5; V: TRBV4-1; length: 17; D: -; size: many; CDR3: CASSRQLQAVSNQPQHF; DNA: TGCGCCAGCAGCCGCCAATTACAGGCTGTCAGCAATCAGCCCCAGCATTTT
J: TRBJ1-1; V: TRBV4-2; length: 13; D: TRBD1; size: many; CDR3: CASSQSPGQEAFF; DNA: TGTGCCAGCAGCCAAAGCCCGGGACAGGAAGCTTTCTTT
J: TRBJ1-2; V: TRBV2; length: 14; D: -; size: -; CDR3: CASSYRTENYGYTF; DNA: TGTGCCAGCAGTTACAGGACAGAAAACTATGGCTACACCTTC
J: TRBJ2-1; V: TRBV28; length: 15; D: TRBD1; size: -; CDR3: CASSFGTGGVNEQFF; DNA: TGTGCCAGCAGTTTTGGGACAGGGGGGGTAAATGAGCAGTTCTTC
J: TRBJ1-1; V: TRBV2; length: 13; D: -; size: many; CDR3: CTSSELENTEAFF; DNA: TGTACCAGCAGTGAATTGGAGAACACTGAAGCTTTCTTT
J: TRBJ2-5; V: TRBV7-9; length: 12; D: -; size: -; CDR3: CASSYPQGAVSF; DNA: TGTGCCAGCAGCTACCCACAGGGTGCTGTTAGCTTC
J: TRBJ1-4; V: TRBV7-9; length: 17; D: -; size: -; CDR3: CASSSSTGHHMNEKLFF; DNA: TGTGCCAGCAGCTCGTCGACAGGCCACCATATGAATGAAAAACTGTTTTTT
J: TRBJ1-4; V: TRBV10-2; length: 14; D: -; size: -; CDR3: CASSIRDPNEKLFF; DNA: TGCGCCAGCAGTATCCGGGACCCAAATGAAAAACTGTTTTTT
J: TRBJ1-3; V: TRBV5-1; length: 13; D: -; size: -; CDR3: CASSNGGRNTIYF; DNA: TGCGCCAGCAGTAACGGAGGGAGAAACACCATATATTTT
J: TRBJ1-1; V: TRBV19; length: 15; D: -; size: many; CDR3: CASSIRARDNTEAFF; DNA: TGTGCCAGTAGTATCAGAGCCAGGGACAACACTGAAGCTTTCTTT
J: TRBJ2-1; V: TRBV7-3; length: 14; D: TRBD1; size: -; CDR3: CASSSSTGANEQFF; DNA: TGTGCCAGCAGCTCGTCGACAGGGGCCAATGAGCAGTTCTTC
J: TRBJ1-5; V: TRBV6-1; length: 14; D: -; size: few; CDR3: CASSARHRNQPQHF; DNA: TGTGCCAGCAGTGCACGACACCGCAATCAGCCCCAGCATTTT
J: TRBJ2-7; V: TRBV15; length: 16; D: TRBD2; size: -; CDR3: CATSSDLAGDYYEQYF; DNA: TGTGCCACCAGCAGCGACCTAGCGGGGGACTACTACGAGCAGTACTTC
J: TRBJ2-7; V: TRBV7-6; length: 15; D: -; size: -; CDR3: CASSLAGGLLYEQYF; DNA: TGTGCCAGCAGCTTAGCCGGGGGCCTCCTGTACGAGCAGTACTTC
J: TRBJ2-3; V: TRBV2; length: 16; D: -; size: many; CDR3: CAGVIFRGAGTDTQYF; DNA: TGTGCCGGCGTTATTTTCAGGGGCGCGGGCACAGATACGCAGTATTTT
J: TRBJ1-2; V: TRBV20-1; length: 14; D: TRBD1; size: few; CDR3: CSATMTGGDYGYTF; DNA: TGCAGTGCTACTATGACAGGGGGCGACTATGGCTACACCTTC
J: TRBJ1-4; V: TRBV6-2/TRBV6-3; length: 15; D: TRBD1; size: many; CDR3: CASKRGTAHNEKLFF; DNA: TGTGCCAGCAAGCGAGGGACAGCACATAATGAAAAACTGTTTTTT
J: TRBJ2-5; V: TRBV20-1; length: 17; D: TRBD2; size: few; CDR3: CSARKQVQRGYQETQYF; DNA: TGCAGTGCTAGAAAACAGGTCCAGCGGGGCTACCAAGAGACCCAGTACTTC
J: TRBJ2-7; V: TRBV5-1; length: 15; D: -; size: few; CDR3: CASSLFGRSSYEQYF; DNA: TGCGCCAGCAGCTTGTTTGGGAGGAGCTCCTACGAGCAGTACTTC
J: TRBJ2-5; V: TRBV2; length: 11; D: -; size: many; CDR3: CASRYQETQYF; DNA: TGTGCCAGCAGGTACCAAGAGACCCAGTACTTC
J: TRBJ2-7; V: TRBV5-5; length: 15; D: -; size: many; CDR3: CASSPTGLGTYEQYF; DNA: TGTGCCAGCAGCCCAACAGGGTTGGGAACCTACGAGCAGTACTTC
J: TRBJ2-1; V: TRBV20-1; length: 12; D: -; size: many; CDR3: CSAPVWNNEQFF; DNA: TGCAGTGCTCCGGTGTGGAACAATGAGCAGTTCTTC
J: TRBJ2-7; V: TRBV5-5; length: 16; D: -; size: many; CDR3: CASSIGWHGSPYEQYF; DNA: TGTGCCAGCAGTATCGGGTGGCATGGGAGTCCCTACGAGCAGTACTTC
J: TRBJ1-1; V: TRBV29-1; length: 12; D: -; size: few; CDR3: CSVNAFNTEAFF; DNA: TGCAGCGTTAACGCATTCAACACTGAAGCTTTCTTT
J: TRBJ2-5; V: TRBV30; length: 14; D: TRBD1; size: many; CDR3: CAWSRGQGGETQYF; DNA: TGTGCCTGGAGCCGGGGACAGGGAGGGGAGACCCAGTACTTC
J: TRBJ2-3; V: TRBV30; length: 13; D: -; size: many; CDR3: CASASLDTDTQYF; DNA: TGTGCCTCCGCTTCCCTAGACACAGATACGCAGTATTTT
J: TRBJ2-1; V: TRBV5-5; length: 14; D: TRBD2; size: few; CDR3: CASSFPAGGYEQFF; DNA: TGTGCCAGCAGCTTCCCAGCGGGGGGTTATGAGCAGTTCTTC
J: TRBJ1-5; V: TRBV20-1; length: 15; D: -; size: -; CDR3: CSATQGLGFDQPQHF; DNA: TGCAGTGCAACCCAGGGACTCGGGTTCGATCAGCCCCAGCATTTT
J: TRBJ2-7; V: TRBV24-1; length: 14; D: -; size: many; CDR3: CATSGAGDPYEQYF; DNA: TGTGCCACCAGTGGGGCAGGGGATCCCTACGAGCAGTACTTC
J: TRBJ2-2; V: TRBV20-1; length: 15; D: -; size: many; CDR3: CSARAAVYSTGELFF; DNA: TGCAGTGCTAGAGCGGCGGTATACAGCACCGGGGAGCTGTTTTTT
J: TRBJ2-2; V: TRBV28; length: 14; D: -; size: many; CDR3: CASRDPTNTGELFF; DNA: TGTGCCAGCCGGGATCCGACGAACACCGGGGAGCTGTTTTTT
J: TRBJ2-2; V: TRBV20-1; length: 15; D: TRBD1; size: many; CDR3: CSAYRTGGATGELFF; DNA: TGCAGTGCTTACCGGACAGGGGGCGCCACCGGGGAGCTGTTTTTT
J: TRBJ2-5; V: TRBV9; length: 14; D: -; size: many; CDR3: CASSVLDSESDQYF; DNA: TGTGCCAGCAGCGTACTCGACAGTGAGTCGGACCAGTACTTC
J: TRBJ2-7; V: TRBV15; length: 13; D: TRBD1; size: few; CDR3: CATSRDHRGQQYF; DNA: TGTGCCACCAGCAGAGATCACAGGGGACAGCAGTACTTC
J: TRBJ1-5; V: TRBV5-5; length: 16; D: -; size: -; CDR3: CASSLGGTSYGEPQHF; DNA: TGTGCCAGCAGCTTGGGAGGTACGTCGTACGGGGAGCCCCAGCATTTT
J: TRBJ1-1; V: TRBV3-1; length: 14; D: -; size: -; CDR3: CAGSLAGMNTEAFF; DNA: TGTGCCGGCAGTTTAGCCGGGATGAACACTGAAGCTTTCTTT
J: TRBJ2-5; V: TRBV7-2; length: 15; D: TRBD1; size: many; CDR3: CASSFGQGRWETQYF; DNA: TGTGCCAGCAGCTTCGGACAGGGGAGGTGGGAGACCCAGTACTTC